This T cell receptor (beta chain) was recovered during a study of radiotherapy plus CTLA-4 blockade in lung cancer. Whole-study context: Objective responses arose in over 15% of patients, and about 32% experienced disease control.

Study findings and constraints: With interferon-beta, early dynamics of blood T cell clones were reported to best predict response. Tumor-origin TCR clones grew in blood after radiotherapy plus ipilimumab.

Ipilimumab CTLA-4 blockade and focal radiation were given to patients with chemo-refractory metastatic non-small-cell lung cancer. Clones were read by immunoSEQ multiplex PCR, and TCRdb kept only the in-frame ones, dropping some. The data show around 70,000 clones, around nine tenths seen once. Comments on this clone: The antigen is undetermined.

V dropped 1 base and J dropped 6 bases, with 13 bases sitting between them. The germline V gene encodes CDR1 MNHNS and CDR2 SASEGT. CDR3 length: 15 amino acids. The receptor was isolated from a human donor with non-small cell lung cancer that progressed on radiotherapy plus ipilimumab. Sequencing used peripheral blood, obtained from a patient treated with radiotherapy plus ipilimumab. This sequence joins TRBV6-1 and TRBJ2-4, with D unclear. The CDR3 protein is CASSEGAERANIQYF. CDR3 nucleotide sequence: TGTGCCAGCAGTGAAGGGGCAGAAAGGGCAAACATTCAGTACTTC.